Presented here are 31 T cell receptor beta chains from one specimen sequenced in a study of neurological immune-mediated disorders. The time point here: longitudinal time-point 1 (baseline). One entry per CDR3 protein, called by TCRdb with MiXCR from the 5' RACE reads. The sample lists 70,000 to 75,000 distinct CDR3 sequences, roughly 13% occurring once. Sequencing was done on a sample of PBMCs. The source is a female donor with HTLV-1-associated myelopathy (HAM/TSP).

This clonotype was seen ten or more times. The chain links TRBV7-2 to TRBJ1-2; D gene unclear. Germline CDR1 SGHTA, CDR2 FQGNSA. Trimming left V 3 bases short and J 7 bases short, with 18 bases between. This CDR3 comprises 15 residues. The CDR3 loop is CASSLSVRTVLGYTF. CDR3 nucleotides: TGTGCCAGCAGCTTGTCTGTGCGGACGGTCCTTGGCTACACCTTC. The whole variable domain, filled in from reference TRBV7-2 and TRBJ1-2, reads GAGVSQSPSNKVTEKGKDVELRCDPISGHTALYWYRQSLGQGLEFLIYFQGNSAPDKSGLPSDRFSAERTGGSVSTLTIQRTQQEDSAVYLCASSLSVRTVLGYTFGSGTRLTVV.

This clonotype was observed at least ten times. The chain has TRBV7-9 and TRBJ2-1; D not resolved. The CDR3 contains 11 residues. Trimming cost V 1 base and J 8 bases, with 3 bases left between them. CDR1 is SEHNR and CDR2 is FQNEAQ in the germline V gene (reference sequence). In nucleotides, the CDR3 is TGTGCCAGCAGCTTAGAGGATGAGCAGTTCTTC. Protein product: CASSLEDEQFF. The entire variable domain, with the rest obtained from reference TRBV7-9 and TRBJ2-1, is as follows: DTGVSQNPRHKITKRGQNVTFRCDPISEHNRLYWYRQTLGQGPEFLTYFQNEAQLEKSRLLSDRFSAERPKGSFSTLEIQRTEQGDSAMYLCASSLEDEQFFGPGTRLTVL.

This clonotype showed up many times. The chain is built from TRBV4-2 and TRBJ2-3; 13 positions match TRBD2. In germline, CDR1 is LGHNA, CDR2 YNFKEQ. The trim removed 2 bases at V and 7 bases at J, leaving 6 bases unmatched. CDR3 length: 16 amino acids. The CDR3 loop is CASSQTSGGAAYTQYF. The CDR3 DNA sequence: TGTGCCAGCAGCCAAACTAGCGGGGGGGCGGCATATACGCAGTATTTT.

This clonotype came up many times. The chain has TRBV12-3 or TRBV12-4 and TRBJ1-5, with 7 bases that match TRBD1. This CDR3 spans 15 amino acids. Losses at the gene ends were 6 bases for V and 3 bases for J; bases not matched to a gene: 8. The CDR3 DNA follows: TGTGCCAGCAGGACCCCGGGACAGACCAATCAGCCCCAGCATTTT. Protein product: CASRTPGQTNQPQHF.

V and J are TRBV11-2 and TRBJ2-3, with a possible D match to TRBD1 (6 bases). Trimming pared 6 bases from V and 2 bases from J, leaving 15 bases between. This CDR3 region has 15 residues. Germline V lookup: CDR1 SGHAT, CDR2 FQNNGV. The CDR3 DNA reads TGTGCCAGCAGTTCCCAGGGGACCTACACAGATACGCAGTATTTT. This translates into CASSSQGTYTDTQYF.

This clonotype appeared many times. This chain joins TRBV6-2 or TRBV6-3 and TRBJ2-7, with D possibly being TRBD1 (6 bases). The germline V gene has CDR1 MNHEY and CDR2 SVGEGT. Trimming left V 7 bases short and J 2 bases short, with 12 bases between. The CDR3 is made up of 13 amino acids. The CDR3 bases are TGTGCCAGCAAACAGACAGGTACCTACGAGCAGTACTTC. This gives the protein CASKQTGTYEQYF.

This rearrangement joins TRBV12-3 or TRBV12-4 to TRBJ2-7; D possibly corresponds to TRBD1 (6 bases). V was pared by 2 bases and J by 5 bases, with 13 bases between. The CDR3 sequence is 14 residues long. The CDR3: CASSLLQGRDEQYF. CDR3 DNA: TGTGCCAGCAGTTTATTACAGGGTAGGGACGAGCAGTACTTC.

This clonotype came up many times. The J gene is TRBJ1-4, the V gene TRBV7-9; D unclear. V was clipped by 8 bases and J by 8 bases, with 12 bases between them. This CDR3 spans 12 amino acids. The germline V gene encodes CDR1 SEHNR and CDR2 FQNEAQ (reference sequence). The CDR3 nucleotides are TGTGCCAGCGCTTACTTGGGGGAAAAACTGTTTTTT. This encodes CASAYLGEKLFF.

This clonotype was found many times. The J gene is TRBJ2-7, the V gene TRBV10-3; a weak D match, TRBD2 (6 bases). The germline V gene encodes CDR1 ENHRY and CDR2 SYGVKD. V lost 7 bases, J lost 4 bases, and 14 bases lay in between. The length of the CDR3 is 13 residues. The CDR3 sequence: CAITGGAGYEQYF. The CDR3 DNA sequence: TGTGCCATCACCGGGGGAGCAGGATACGAGCAGTACTTC.

With regard to this clonotype: Compared with germline, one end of the junction differs, possibly owing to a read error. This chain joins TRBV7-2 and TRBJ2-1; D could derive from TRBD1 or TRBD2 (6 bases each). The germline V gene encodes CDR1 SGHTA and CDR2 FQGNSA. The CDR3 totals 14 residues. In nucleotides, the CDR3 is TGTTCCAGAAGCTTAGGCCGGGGGCAGGGAGGGCAGTTCTTC. Encoded protein: CSRSLGRGQGGQFF.

The table lists this clonotype with many counts. The V gene is TRBV6-5, the J gene TRBJ2-1; 7 nucleotides line up with TRBD2. Unmatched junction bases numbered 17, after V lost 2 bases and J lost 10 bases. CDR3 size: 17 residues. Germline CDR1 is MNHEY and CDR2 is SVGAGI. CDR3 nucleotides: TGTGCCAGCAGTTACCCCAGTACGGGGGGAATTCGGACGGAGCAGTTCTTC. This sequence encodes CASSYPSTGGIRTEQFF.

This clonotype was recorded at least ten times. V gene TRBV5-1 combines with J gene TRBJ2-3; 7 nucleotides align to TRBD1. This CDR3 has 13 residues. Trimming cost V 2 bases and J 6 bases; bases outside gene matches: 3. Looked up from germline, CDR1 is SGHRS and CDR2 is YFSETQ. Here the CDR3 DNA reads TGCGCCAGCAGCTTAAACAGGGGTGATACGCAGTATTTT. Protein: CASSLNRGDTQYF.

Ten or more counts support this clonotype. The genes are TRBV7-9 and TRBJ2-1; D call uncertain. Germline V gene data show CDR1 as SEHNR and CDR2 as FQNEAQ (reference sequence). This CDR3 is 12 amino acids long. Trimming removed 1 base from V and 15 bases from J, with 13 bases in between. This chain's CDR3 is CASSLGTSGAFF. The CDR3 nucleotides read TGTGCCAGCAGCTTAGGGACCTCCGGCGCGTTCTTC.

This clonotype was observed a few times. The rearrangement joins TRBV5-1 to TRBJ1-1; unclear D gene. V lost 0 bases, J lost 9 bases, and 6 bases lay in between. The CDR3 extends over 11 amino acids. CDR1 is SGHRS, CDR2 YFSETQ, per germline. CDR3 amino acids: CASSLEGQAFF. The CDR3 DNA reads TGCGCCAGCAGCTTGGAAGGCCAAGCTTTCTTT.

This clonotype was seen ten or more times. The rearrangement uses TRBV6-2 or TRBV6-3 and TRBJ2-3, with 14 bases that match TRBD2. Germline CDR1 and CDR2: MNHEY and SVGEGT. The CDR3 sequence is 16 residues long. The trim removed 6 bases at V and 4 bases at J, leaving 6 bases unmatched. CDR3 region: CASSLTSGGAADTQYF. As DNA, the CDR3 is TGTGCCAGCAGCCTGACTAGCGGGGGGGCCGCAGATACGCAGTATTTT.

In regard to this clonotype: This may arise from a read error, as a much more abundant clone is one base away. The chain carries TRBV12-3 or TRBV12-4 and TRBJ2-1; D perhaps matches TRBD2 (7 bases). The V end lost 3 bases, the J end lost 8 bases, and 17 bases lay between the germline ends. This CDR3 spans 15 amino acids. The DNA of the CDR3 is TGTGCCAGCAGTTTCCGGGGGGCCCTTGGCGATGAGCAGTTCTTC. This gives the protein CASSFRGALGDEQFF.

This clonotype occurred many times. V and J are TRBV4-3 and TRBJ1-4; D uncertain. Germline V gene sequence: CDR1 LGHNA, CDR2 YSLEER. Trimming removed 2 bases from V and 3 bases from J, with 13 bases in between. This CDR3 is built from 16 residues. The CDR3 is CASSQLRALANEKLFF. CDR3 nucleotide sequence: TGCGCCAGCAGCCAACTCCGTGCTTTAGCTAATGAAAAACTGTTTTTT.

This clonotype was recorded at least ten times. The V gene is TRBV9, the J gene TRBJ2-1; 11 nucleotides align to TRBD2. Germline values: CDR1 SGDLS, CDR2 YYNGEE. V lost 6 bases, J lost 7 bases, and 9 bases stayed unmatched. This CDR3 region has 15 residues. CDR3 in amino acids: CASTFGTSGGNEQFF. As DNA, the CDR3 is TGTGCCAGCACCTTCGGGACTAGCGGTGGGAATGAGCAGTTCTTC.

Within the sample, this clonotype is medium-sized. The rearrangement links TRBV7-2 to TRBJ2-1; 8 nucleotides align to TRBD2. The CDR3 has 16 amino acids. V trimming: 1 base; J trimming: 7 bases; junction bases outside the gene matches: 9. Germline CDR1 and CDR2: SGHTA and FQGNSA. The CDR3 spells CASSLDLGPSGNEQFF. Here the CDR3 DNA reads TGTGCCAGCAGCTTAGACCTTGGGCCTAGCGGGAATGAGCAGTTCTTC.

The table lists this clonotype with many counts. The chain carries TRBV2 and TRBJ2-1, with 9 bases matching TRBD1. This CDR3 is built from 13 residues. CDR1 is SNHLY, CDR2 FYNNEI, per germline. With 4 bases clipped from V and 9 bases from J, the junction kept 4 bases outside the gene matches. CDR3 bases: TGTGCCAGCAGTGGGGACAGGGCCGGTGAGCAGTTCTTC. It translates to CASSGDRAGEQFF. Full variable domain (outside the CDR3, taken from reference TRBV2 and TRBJ2-1): EPEVTQTPSHQVTQMGQEVILRCVPISNHLYFYWYRQILGQKVEFLVSFYNNEISEKSEIFDDQFSVERPDGSNFTLKIRSTKLEDSAMYFCASSGDRAGEQFFGPGTRLTVL.

This clonotype was picked up many times. The chain carries TRBV7-9 and TRBJ2-1; 7 positions match TRBD1. Germline assignment: CDR1 SEHNR and CDR2 FQNEAQ (reference sequence). The CDR3 totals 15 residues. Trimming at V came to 5 bases and at J to 2 bases, leaving 6 bases not matched to a gene. The CDR3 is CASSPTGTTYNEQFF. In DNA, the CDR3 is TGTGCCAGCAGCCCGACAGGGACCACCTACAATGAGCAGTTCTTC.

At least ten counts were recorded for this clonotype. J is TRBJ2-1 and V is TRBV5-4; TRBD2 might be the D (6 bases). Germline-derived CDR1 and CDR2 are SGHNT and YYREEE (reference sequence). Trimming took off 3 bases at V and 7 bases at J, with 17 bases between the two ends. CDR3 length: 15 residues. CDR3 amino acids: CASSSEGYSGNEQFF. The CDR3 DNA reads TGTGCCAGCAGCTCGGAGGGATACAGTGGGAATGAGCAGTTCTTC.

A note on this clonotype: A much larger clone lies one base from this, so it may be a read error. The chain's CDR3 is CASSAGLAGYLRSYEQYF. The DNA of the CDR3 is TGTGCCAGCAGCGCGGGACTAGCGGGGTACCTTCGATCCTACGAGCAGTACTTC. V is TRBV5-5 and J is TRBJ2-7; 13 bases are shared with TRBD2. This CDR3 region has 18 residues. The ends lost 4 bases at V and 1 base at J; junction bases unmatched: 11. The V gene's germline CDR1 is SGHKS and CDR2 YYEKEE (reference sequence).

This clonotype was observed many times. J is TRBJ1-4 and V is TRBV5-1; D is unresolved. V was cut by 1 base and J by 8 bases, with 3 bases left in between. CDR3 length: 11 residues. Per the germline V gene, CDR1 is SGHRS and CDR2 is YFSETQ. The CDR3 here is CASSLNEKLFF. In DNA form, the CDR3 reads TGCGCCAGCAGCTTGAACGAAAAACTGTTTTTT.

J is TRBJ2-3 and V is TRBV6-5; 7 nucleotides agree with TRBD1. The CDR3 loop spans 16 amino acids. V gave up 5 bases and J gave up 3 bases; unmatched junction bases: 11. CDR1 is MNHEY, CDR2 SVGAGI, per germline. The CDR3 coding sequence is TGTGCCAGCAGTCTCCACAGGGGTCTTCCTACAGATACGCAGTATTTT. It encodes CASSLHRGLPTDTQYF.

This clonotype was seen many times. CDR3 protein: CSARYEGLLLGNEQFF. The CDR3 nucleotides are TGCAGTGCTAGATATGAAGGACTGCTGCTTGGAAATGAGCAGTTCTTC. This chain joins TRBV20-1 and TRBJ2-1; D may be TRBD2 (5 bases). The CDR3 is made up of 16 amino acids. Germline assignment: CDR1 DFQATT and CDR2 SNEGSKA (reference sequence). V lost 2 bases and J 7 bases, leaving 21 bases between the germline ends.

V is TRBV7-2 and J is TRBJ2-5; D is perhaps TRBD1 (6 bases). Looked up from germline, CDR1 is SGHTA and CDR2 is FQGNSA. V dropped 2 bases and J dropped 3 bases, with 13 bases sitting between them. The CDR3 runs 15 residues. CDR3 nucleotide sequence: TGTGCCAGCAGCTTATTAGCTAGGACAGAAGAGACCCAGTACTTC. Amino acids: CASSLLARTEETQYF.

The chain joins TRBV10-2 to TRBJ2-3; 7 nucleotides match TRBD2. This CDR3 comprises 13 residues. V lost 6 bases, J lost 6 bases, and 6 bases stayed unmatched. CDR1 and CDR2 (germline): WSHSY, SAAADI. The DNA for the CDR3 is TGCGCCAGCAGGCTGGGAGGGAGCGATACGCAGTATTTT. It codes for CASRLGGSDTQYF.

CDR3 sequence: CASSPPGLAGANVLTF. The CDR3, as DNA: TGTGCCAGCAGCCCCCCGGGACTGGCTGGGGCCAACGTCCTGACTTTC. V is TRBV3-1 and J is TRBJ2-6; weak D call: TRBD2 (6 bases). Germline values: CDR1 LGHDT, CDR2 YNNKEL (reference sequence). CDR3 length: 16 amino acids. With 4 bases removed from V and 2 bases from J, the gap between germline ends came to 12 bases.

This clonotype was detected many times. V gene TRBV7-2 combines with J gene TRBJ2-7; 7 bases line up with TRBD1. The CDR3 spans 15 residues. Per germline, CDR1 SGHTA and CDR2 FQGNSA. The J segment lost 7 bases and the V segment lost 4 bases, leaving 13 bases of the junction unmatched. Written as DNA, the CDR3 is TGTGCCAGCAGCTCTCAGGGGGTTTCCGCGCGAGAGCAGTACTTC. It is translated as CASSSQGVSAREQYF.

This clonotype came up many times. The chain links TRBV20-1 to TRBJ2-4; unclear D gene. This CDR3 region has 12 residues. V was clipped by 3 bases and J by 6 bases, with 9 bases between them. CDR1 DFQATT and CDR2 SNEGSKA come from the germline V gene (reference sequence). The CDR3 DNA reads as TGCAGTGCTAGCCTAGGACGAAACATTCAGTACTTC. This translates into CSASLGRNIQYF.